This T cell receptor (beta chain) was captured in a study of shared clonotypes between healthy human individuals. The overall study: Each donor's CD4 naive and CD4 memory cells filled three plates apiece, CD8 naive two, and CD8 memory one.

Assay: immunoSEQ multiplex PCR; the TCRdb copy retains only in-frame clones and omits some. The data contain about 1 million clones, around four fifths of them singletons. On this clone: Antigen specificity is unknown.

General study results and limits: Only a few donors were included, so the genetic and exposure-history diversity represented was limited. Against clonotypes common to all four donors, non-shared ones had lower generation probabilities. Estimated clonotype richness was generally higher in naive than memory subsets.

The V and J ends lost 3 bases and 1 base respectively, with 12 bases between them. Per the germline V gene, CDR1 is SGDLS and CDR2 is YYNGEE. CDR3 length: 15 residues. This clonotype was obtained from a man between 18 and 35 years old in good health. Material for sequencing was memory CD4+ T cells sorted from blood. Subset described: CD45RA-negative fraction. This chain uses TRBV9 with TRBJ2-3, with D unclear. The CDR3 here is CASSANSLRTDTQYF. The CDR3 region has the DNA TGTGCCAGCAGCGCCAACAGCTTGCGCACAGATACGCAGTATTTT.